One TCR beta chain is described in this entry. Only in-frame clones appear in the TCRdb table, and some are missing; sequencing was by immunoSEQ multiplex PCR. The table shows some 150,000 clones, with about 88% occurring only once. The data originate from a study of blood T cell repertoires in COVID-19. Sequenced input: peripheral blood. The clonotype originates from a woman aged 70-85 years with acute or convalescent COVID-19.

The CDR3 region is CASSWEFTGELFF. The DNA of the CDR3 is TGTGCCAGCAGCTGGGAGTTCACCGGGGAGCTGTTTTTT. The chain employs TRBV5-6 and TRBJ2-2; D is perhaps TRBD2 (5 bases). The CDR3 runs 13 residues. In germline, CDR1 is SGHDT, CDR2 YYEEEE. Trimming left V 3 bases short and J 4 bases short, with 7 bases between. The complete variable domain, with remaining parts taken from reference TRBV5-6 and TRBJ2-2, reads DAGVTQSPTHLIKTRGQQVTLRCSPKSGHDTVSWYQQALGQGPQFIFQYYEEEERQRGNFPDRFSGHQFPNYSSELNVNALLLGDSALYLCASSWEFTGELFFGEGSRLTVL.